This entry features one T cell receptor (beta chain) sequence. No antigen is known for it. Per-base quality was not reported, and no clone a single base away is much larger than it. From the cysteine up to the phenylalanine, the CDR3 has a length of 21 residues. Only the CDR3 part of the read is kept: 63 bases, read in frame from the first base. As encoded in the germline V gene, CDR1 is SGHRS while CDR2 is YFSETQ. Germline trimming amounts to 4 bases on V and 0 bases on J, with 16 as the count of junction bases outside the gene matches. The data stem from a study of shared clonotypes between healthy human individuals (dated by TCRdb to about 2020). For context, the study as a whole: The cohort included a few men and a couple of women between 18 and 49 years of age. For each donor, three plates each were used for CD4 naive and CD4 memory, two plates were used for CD8 naive, and one plate was used for CD8 memory. To estimate repertoire size and how much clonotypes are shared between individuals, the study performed deep sequencing of blood TCR repertoires from five healthy adults. To increase sequencing depth and limit assay-specific biases, TCR repertoire library preparation and sequencing were carried out by different laboratories using diverse techniques. Each donor's leukapheresis produced roughly between about 0.9 and 9.5 billion PBMCs.

Study-wide findings and limitations: Sampling was restricted to blood, and TCR repertoires in tissues likely differ from the TCR repertoires found in blood. Even with the large sequencing depth, rarefaction of the sorted-subset datasets indicated that sequencing was incomplete. Naive subsets generally had larger estimated clonotype richness than memory subsets did. When a handful of donors were compared, the shared fraction of clonotypes was roughly 4.8% for naive CD4, over 3% for naive CD8, 2% to 2.5% for memory CD4, and under 0.5% for memory CD8. Pairwise subsampling indicated that sequencing depth was expected to affect the degree of clonotype sharing among donors. The genetic and exposure-history diversity represented was limited by the small number of donors. Compared with non-shared clonotypes, clonotypes shared by all four sorted-subset donors had higher generation probabilities.

Donors were healthy HIV-negative adults with no recently reported acute infections or vaccinations. Every donor was a Caucasian adult residing in Nashville, Tennessee, USA. CD4+ T cells were enriched by magnetic negative selection; naive cells were then positively selected on CD45RA, and the negative fraction formed the memory subset. After blood collection by leukapheresis, PBMCs were isolated using Ficoll-Histopaque density gradient centrifugation and then cryopreserved in the vapor phase of liquid nitrogen. Analytical flow cytometry was used to check the purity and quantity of every magnetically sorted T cell population. From each sorted fraction, genomic DNA was isolated and quantified by UV absorbance on a Nanodrop 2000c. Using the deep immunoSEQ assay, multiplex PCR amplified TCR CDR3 regions from genomic DNA. For each cell subset, the extracted genomic DNA was distributed evenly across all wells of several immunoSEQ 96-well plates, and each plate served as one replicate. For sorted subsets, around 200 ng genomic DNA, equal to about 30,000 T cell genomes, was loaded into each replicate PCR. Purified libraries were quantified with a Qubit 3.0 fluorometer, sized on a Bioanalyzer 2100, and re-quantified with the KAPA Library Quantification kit. Every immunoSEQ 96-well plate was sequenced on a separate single-read 150-cycle Illumina NextSeq 550 flow cell. For the original study's pipeline: Because only junctional sequences without quality scores were contained in the immunoSEQ output, filtering matching that applied to full-length reads could not be performed. Sequences were annotated with PyIR, a Python wrapper for IgBLAST v1.9, and V/J genes and CDR3 were assigned using IMGT germline references. Reads were filtered out if the reads had weak V/J assignments (E-value above 1e-6), no CDR3, stop codons, out-of-frame junctions, or ambiguous translated residues. V3J clonotypes were defined as sequences sharing an identical inferred V gene, J gene, and CDR3 amino acid sequence. Percentage overlap between repertoires was calculated by dividing the number of shared unique clonotypes by the size of the smaller repertoire. Three approaches were used to assess repertoire richness: RTK rarefaction, the Chao1 estimator, and Recon v2.1 estimates of unobserved clonotypes. Generation probabilities were computed with OLGA for all TCRbeta clonotypes obtained by the gDNA method from four donors. In its TCRdb copy, this immuneACCESS table keeps in-frame sequences only and misses some clones. Where compared with another copy, unresolved V genes explain less than half of these, and the others have no known cause. V and J calls and clone size are copied from that table; D and trimming were computed from the DNA. In this sample the table shows 1,500,000 or so clones, 98% of which occur a single time. The ten biggest clones cover about 0.4% of the sample.

The specimen was naive CD4+ T cells sorted from blood. The sample's cell subset or site label is to be understood as: CD45RA+ positively selected. The rearrangement combines TRBV5-1 with TRBJ2-1; the central 13 bases match TRBD2. The sequence derives from a man aged 30 to 39 in good health. The bases are TGCGCCAGCAGCCAAGGGACTAGCGGGATTCCCTGGGTTAGCTCCTACAATGAGCAGTTCTTC. The encoded protein is CASSQGTSGIPWVSSYNEQFF.